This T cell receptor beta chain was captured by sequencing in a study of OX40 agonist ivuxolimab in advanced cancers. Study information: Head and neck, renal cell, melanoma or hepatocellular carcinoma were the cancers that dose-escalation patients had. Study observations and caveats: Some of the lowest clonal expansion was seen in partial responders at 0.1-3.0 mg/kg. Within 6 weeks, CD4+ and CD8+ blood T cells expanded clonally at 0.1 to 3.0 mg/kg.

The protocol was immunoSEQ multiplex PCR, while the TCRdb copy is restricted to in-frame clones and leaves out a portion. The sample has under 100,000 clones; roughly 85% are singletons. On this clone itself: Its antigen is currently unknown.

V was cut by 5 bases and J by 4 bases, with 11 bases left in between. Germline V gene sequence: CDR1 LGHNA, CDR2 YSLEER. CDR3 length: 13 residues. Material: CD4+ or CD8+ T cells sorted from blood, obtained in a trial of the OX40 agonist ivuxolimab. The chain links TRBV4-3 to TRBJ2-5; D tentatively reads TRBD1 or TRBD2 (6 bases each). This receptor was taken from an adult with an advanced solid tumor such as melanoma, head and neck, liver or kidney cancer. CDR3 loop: CASSRGVRETQYF. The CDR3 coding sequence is TGCGCCAGCAGCAGGGGGGTCCGAGAGACCCAGTACTTC.